This paragraph reports one TCR beta chain. Methods used by the authors: By means of reference gene primer amplification, nucleated cell counts were estimated. Some clones are missing from TCRdb's copy, which holds only in-frame ones; the method was immunoSEQ multiplex PCR. V, J and clone size are taken as reported in that table, and D and trimming were inferred from the DNA itself. The sample holds roughly 150,000 clones, approximately 78% seen once. These data belong to a study of blood T cell repertoires in COVID-19. Whole-study context: T cells, B-cell-depleted T cells, or PBMCs supplied cDNA or gDNA.

This CDR3 has 14 residues. Trimming pared 7 bases from V and 7 bases from J, leaving 20 bases between. Per germline, CDR1 SQVTM and CDR2 ANQGSEA. Sequenced: peripheral blood. The chain is built from TRBV29-1 and TRBJ2-1, with D possibly TRBD1 on 6 matching bases. The source of this sequence is a woman aged 80 or over with acute or convalescent COVID-19. In nucleotides, the CDR3 is TGCAGCGGCATGAGGGGGACAAGTGGAAATGAGCAGTTCTTC. Translating gives CSGMRGTSGNEQFF.